The present T cell receptor beta chain was sequenced within a study of cytomegalovirus exposure and HLA in healthy donors. Study details: Earlier findings included 90 million to 120 million unique TCR beta sequences obtained from about 170 million T cells.

Primers: 60 Vbeta forward and 13 Jbeta reverse. TCRdb's copy holds only in-frame clones and misses some; the assay was immunoSEQ multiplex PCR. Found here are about 130,000 clones, over 70% of them singletons; the top ten hold about 3%. Notes on the study in general: Excluded: some indistinguishable V segments such as TRBV6-2 and TRBV6-3.

The V end was cut by 4 bases, the J end by 6 bases, with 16 bases between. Germline V CDR1 and CDR2: SGHRS, YFSETQ. The CDR3 extends over 14 amino acids. For this clone: Antigen unknown.

Sequencing used PBMCs. This TCR derives from a woman between 55 and 75 years old in good health and CMV-seropositive. J is TRBJ1-2 and V is TRBV5-1, with a possible D match to TRBD1 (6 bases). The CDR3 spells CASSPTGNGNGYTF. For the CDR3, the DNA is TGCGCCAGCAGCCCGACAGGAAACGGGAATGGCTACACCTTC. Complete variable domain (other parts from reference TRBV5-1 and TRBJ1-2): KAGVTQTPRYLIKTRGQQVTLSCSPISGHRSVSWYQQTPGQGLQFLFEYFSETQRNKGNFPGRFSGRQFSNSRSEMNVSTLELGDSALYLCASSPTGNGNGYTFGSGTRLTVV.